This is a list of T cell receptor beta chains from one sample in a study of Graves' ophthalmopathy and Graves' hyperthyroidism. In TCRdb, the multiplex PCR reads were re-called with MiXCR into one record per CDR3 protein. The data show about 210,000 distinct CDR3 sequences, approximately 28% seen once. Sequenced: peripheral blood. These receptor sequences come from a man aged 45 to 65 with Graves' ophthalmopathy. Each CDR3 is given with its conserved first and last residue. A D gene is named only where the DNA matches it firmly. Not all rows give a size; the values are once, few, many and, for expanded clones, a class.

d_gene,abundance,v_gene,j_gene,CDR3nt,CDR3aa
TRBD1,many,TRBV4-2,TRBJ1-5,TGTGCCAGCAGCCAACCCGGGACAGGGGTCAATCAGCCCCAGCATTTT,CASSQPGTGVNQPQHF
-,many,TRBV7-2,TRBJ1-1,TGTGCCAGCAGCACCTTCGGTGAGACTGAAGCTTTCTTT,CASSTFGETEAFF
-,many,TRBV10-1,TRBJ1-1,TGCGCCAGCAGTGAGGGGTTAGTGAACACTGAAGCTTTCTTT,CASSEGLVNTEAFF
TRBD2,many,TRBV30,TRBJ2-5,TGTGCCTGGAGTAACCCGGGAGGGGTAGAGACCCAGTACTTC,CAWSNPGGVETQYF
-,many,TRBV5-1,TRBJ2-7,TGCGCCAGCAGCCCGGGCGGACCAGCAAGCGGCTACGAGCAGTACTTC,CASSPGGPASGYEQYF
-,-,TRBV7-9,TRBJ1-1,TGTGCCAGCAGCTTACGTCAGGTTGACACTGAAGCTTTCTTT,CASSLRQVDTEAFF
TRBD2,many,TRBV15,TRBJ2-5,TGTGCCACCAGCAGGTTGAGCGGGAGTCAGGAGACCCAGTACTTC,CATSRLSGSQETQYF
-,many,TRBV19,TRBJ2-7,TGTGCCAGTAGTATAGACTGGGACGGATCCTACGAGCAGTACTTC,CASSIDWDGSYEQYF
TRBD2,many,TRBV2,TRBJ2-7,TGTGCCAGCAGTGGACTAGCGGGAGGCGCCTCCTACGAGCAGTACTTC,CASSGLAGGASYEQYF
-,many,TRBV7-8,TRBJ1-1,TGTGCCAGCAGCCGTTACGGGGAGGGGGTGAACACTGAAGCTTTCTTT,CASSRYGEGVNTEAFF
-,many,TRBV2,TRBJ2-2,TGTGCCAGCAGTGAGCTGGGGATCGGGGAGCTGTTTTTT,CASSELGIGELFF
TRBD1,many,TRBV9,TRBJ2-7,TGTGCCAGCAGCGTACCCAGGGGGCTTGAGGGCGAGCAGTACTTC,CASSVPRGLEGEQYF
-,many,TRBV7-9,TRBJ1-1,TGTGCCAGCAGCTCCCCCCAGCTGGACGGTGGTGGGGACACTGAAGCTTTCTTT,CASSSPQLDGGGDTEAFF
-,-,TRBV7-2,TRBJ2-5,TGTGCCAGCGTTCCTAGCTTTCAAGAGACCCAGTACTTC,CASVPSFQETQYF
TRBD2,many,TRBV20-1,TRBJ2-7,TGCAGTGCTAGTGATGAGGAAGGACTAGCGGGAGGGCCCGGCGAGCAGTACTTC,CSASDEEGLAGGPGEQYF
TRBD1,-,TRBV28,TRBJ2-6,TGTGCCAGCAGTTTGGGGACAGGGGGTAACTCTGGGGCCAACGTCCTGACTTTC,CASSLGTGGNSGANVLTF
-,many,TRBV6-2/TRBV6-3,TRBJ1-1,TGTGCCAGCAGTTACGGCACTCGGACGTCCGAAGCTTTCTTT,CASSYGTRTSEAFF
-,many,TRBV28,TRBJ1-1,TGTGCCAGCAGCTTTCAGGCTTCACCTGAAGCTTTCTTT,CASSFQASPEAFF
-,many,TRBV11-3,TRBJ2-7,TGTGCCAGCAGCTTAGAGGCCTCGATCTCCTACGAGCAGTACTTC,CASSLEASISYEQYF
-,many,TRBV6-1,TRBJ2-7,TGTGCCAGCAGTGAAACCCCAGACAGGGAGCAGTACTTC,CASSETPDREQYF
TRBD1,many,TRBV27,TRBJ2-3,TGTGCCAGCAGTCATCGACAGGGCGGAGGTCCCCATTATACGCAGTATTTT,CASSHRQGGGPHYTQYF
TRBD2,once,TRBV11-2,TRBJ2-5,TGTGCCAGCAGTTCCCCGCTGGTGGGAGGGCCTGGATTCTGGGAGACCCAGTACTTC,CASSSPLVGGPGFWETQYF
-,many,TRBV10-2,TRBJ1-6,TGCGCCAGCAGTGAGCCTGCGACCCGGCCGGGGTCACCCCTCCACTTT,CASSEPATRPGSPLHF
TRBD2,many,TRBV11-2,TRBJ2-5,TGTGCCAGCAGCTTAGTAGCGGGAGGGCCGGGTGAGACCCAGTACTTC,CASSLVAGGPGETQYF
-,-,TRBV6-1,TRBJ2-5,TGTGCCAGCAGTGAAGGGTCTAGCGTCGAGACCCAGTACTTC,CASSEGSSVETQYF
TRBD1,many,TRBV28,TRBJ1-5,TGTGCCAGCAGTCCACTACAGGGGGCTAGCAATCAGCCCCAGCATTTT,CASSPLQGASNQPQHF
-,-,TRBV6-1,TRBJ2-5,TGTGCCAGCGCAGGAACCCCCGGGGAGACCCAGTACTTC,CASAGTPGETQYF
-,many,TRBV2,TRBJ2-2,TGTGCCAGCAGTGCGGCCCCCGGGGCCGGGGAGCTGTTTTTT,CASSAAPGAGELFF
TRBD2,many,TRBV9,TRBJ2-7,TGTGCCAGCAGCGTAGAGGCGGGAGGGCTCTCGGGAGAGCAGTACTTC,CASSVEAGGLSGEQYF
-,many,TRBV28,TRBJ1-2,TGTGCCAGCGAGGGATCCGGCTATGGCTACACCTTC,CASEGSGYGYTF
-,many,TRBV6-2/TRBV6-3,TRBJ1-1,TGTGCCAGCAGCGAGCTACGGGGGCACACTGAAGCTTTCTTT,CASSELRGHTEAFF
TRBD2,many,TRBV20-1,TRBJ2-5,TGCAGTGCTGATCGGACTAGCGGGTTCCAAGAGACCCAGTACTTC,CSADRTSGFQETQYF
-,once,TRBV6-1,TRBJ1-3,TGTGCCAGGGCTGAGGCGGGACCTCATTTT,CARAEAGPHF
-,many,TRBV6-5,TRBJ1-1,TGTGCCAGCAGTTCATGGCGGGGTTTAAGAGCTTTCTTT,CASSSWRGLRAFF
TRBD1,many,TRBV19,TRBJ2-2,TGTGCCAGTAGCAGACAGGGAATGGGCGCCGGGGAGCTGTTTTTT,CASSRQGMGAGELFF
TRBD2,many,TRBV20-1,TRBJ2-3,TGCAGTGCTCCCCTAGCGGGAGGCACAGATACGCAGTATTTT,CSAPLAGGTDTQYF
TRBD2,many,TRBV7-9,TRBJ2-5,TGTGCCAGCAAGCGGTCATGGCGGGAGAGGAAAGAGACCCAGTACTTC,CASKRSWRERKETQYF
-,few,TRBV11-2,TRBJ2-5,TGTGCCAGCAGCTACCTGTCGGAGACCCAGTACTTC,CASSYLSETQYF